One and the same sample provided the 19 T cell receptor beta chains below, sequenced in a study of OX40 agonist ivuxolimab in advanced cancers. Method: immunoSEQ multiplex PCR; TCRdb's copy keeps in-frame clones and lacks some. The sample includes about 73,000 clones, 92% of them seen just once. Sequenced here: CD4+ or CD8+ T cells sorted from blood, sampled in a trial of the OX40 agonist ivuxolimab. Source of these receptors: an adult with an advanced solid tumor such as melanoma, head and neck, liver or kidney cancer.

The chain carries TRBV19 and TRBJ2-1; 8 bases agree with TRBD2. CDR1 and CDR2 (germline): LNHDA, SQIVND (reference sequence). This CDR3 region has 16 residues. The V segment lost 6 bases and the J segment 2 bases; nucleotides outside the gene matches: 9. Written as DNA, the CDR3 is TGTGCCAGTAGCCCAGAGCGGGGGCCCGCCTACAATGAGCAGTTCTTC. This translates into CASSPERGPAYNEQFF.

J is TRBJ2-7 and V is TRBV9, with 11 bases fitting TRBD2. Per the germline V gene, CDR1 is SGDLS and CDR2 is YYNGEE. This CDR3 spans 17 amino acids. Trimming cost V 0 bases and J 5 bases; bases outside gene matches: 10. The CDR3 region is CASSVGSSGGALHEQYF. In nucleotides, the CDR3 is TGTGCCAGCAGCGTAGGAAGTAGCGGGGGGGCTTTACACGAGCAGTACTTC. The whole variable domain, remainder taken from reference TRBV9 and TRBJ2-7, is DSGVTQTPKHLITATGQRVTLRCSPRSGDLSVYWYQQSLDQGLQFLIQYYNGEERAKGNILERFSAQQFPDLHSELNLSSLELGDSALYFCASSVGSSGGALHEQYFGPGTRLTVT.

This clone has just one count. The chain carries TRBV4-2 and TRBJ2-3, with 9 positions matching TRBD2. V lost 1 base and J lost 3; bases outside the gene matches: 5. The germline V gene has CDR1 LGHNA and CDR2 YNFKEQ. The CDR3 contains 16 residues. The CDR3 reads CASSQAPSGVTDTQYF. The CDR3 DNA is TGTGCCAGCAGCCAAGCACCTAGCGGGGTGACAGATACGCAGTATTTT.

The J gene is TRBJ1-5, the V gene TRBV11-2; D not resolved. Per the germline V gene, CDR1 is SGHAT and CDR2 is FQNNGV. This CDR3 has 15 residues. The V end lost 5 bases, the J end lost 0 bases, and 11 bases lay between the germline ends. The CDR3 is CASSPWTGSNQPQHF. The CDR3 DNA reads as TGTGCCAGCAGCCCGTGGACGGGTAGCAATCAGCCCCAGCATTTT.

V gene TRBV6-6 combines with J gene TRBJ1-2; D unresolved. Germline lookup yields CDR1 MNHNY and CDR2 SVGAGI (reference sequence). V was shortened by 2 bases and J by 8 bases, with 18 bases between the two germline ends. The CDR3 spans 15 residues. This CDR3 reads CASSYPGREIPGYTF. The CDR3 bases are TGTGCCAGCAGTTACCCAGGACGTGAGATACCCGGCTACACCTTC.

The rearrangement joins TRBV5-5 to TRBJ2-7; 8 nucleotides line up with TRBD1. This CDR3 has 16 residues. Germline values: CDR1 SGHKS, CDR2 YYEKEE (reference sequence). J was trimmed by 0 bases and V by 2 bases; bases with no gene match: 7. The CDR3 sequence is CASSLARTGISYEQYF. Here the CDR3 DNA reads TGTGCCAGCAGCTTAGCCCGGACAGGGATCTCCTACGAGCAGTACTTC.

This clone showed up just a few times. CDR3 protein: CASSSSDYEQYF. CDR3 DNA: TGTGCCAGCAGCTCATCCGACTACGAGCAGTACTTC. This chain joins TRBV11-2 and TRBJ2-7; D is uncertain. This CDR3 contains 12 residues. The germline CDR1 and CDR2 sequences are SGHAT and FQNNGV. Trimming took 4 bases from V and 3 from J, leaving 7 bases between them. Together with reference TRBV11-2 and TRBJ2-7, the CDR3 gives the full variable domain: EAGVAQSPRYKIIEKRQSVAFWCNPISGHATLYWYQQILGQGPKLLIQFQNNGVVDDSQLPKDRFSAERLKGVDSTLKIQPAKLEDSAVYLCASSSSDYEQYFGPGTRLTVT.

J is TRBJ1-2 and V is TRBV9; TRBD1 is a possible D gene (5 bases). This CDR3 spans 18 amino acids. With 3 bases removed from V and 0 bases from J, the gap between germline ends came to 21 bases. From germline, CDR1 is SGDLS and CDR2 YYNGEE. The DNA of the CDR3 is TGTGCCAGCAGCGCCCTACCCGGGGGTGGTACCCCTAACTATGGCTACACCTTC. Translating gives CASSALPGGGTPNYGYTF.

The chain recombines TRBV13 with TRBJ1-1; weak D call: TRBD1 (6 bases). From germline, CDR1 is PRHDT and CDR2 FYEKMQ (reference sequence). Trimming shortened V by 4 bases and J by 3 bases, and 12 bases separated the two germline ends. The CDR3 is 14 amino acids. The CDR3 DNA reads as TGTGCCAGCAGCTCTGGACAGTACTACACTGAAGCTTTCTTT. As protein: CASSSGQYYTEAFF.

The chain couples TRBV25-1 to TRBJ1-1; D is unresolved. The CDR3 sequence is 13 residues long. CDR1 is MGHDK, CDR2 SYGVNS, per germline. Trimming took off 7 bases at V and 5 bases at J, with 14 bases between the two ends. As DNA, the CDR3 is TGTGCCAGCACTGACGGTTTCGGGACTGAAGCTTTCTTT. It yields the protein CASTDGFGTEAFF.

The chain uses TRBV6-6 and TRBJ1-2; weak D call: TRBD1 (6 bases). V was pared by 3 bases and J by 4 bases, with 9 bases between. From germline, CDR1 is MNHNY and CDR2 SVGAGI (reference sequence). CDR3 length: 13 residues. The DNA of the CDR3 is TGTGCCAGCAGTTATGTAGGGGGCTATGGCTACACCTTC. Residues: CASSYVGGYGYTF.

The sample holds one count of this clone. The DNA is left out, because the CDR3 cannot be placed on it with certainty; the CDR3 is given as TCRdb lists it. CDR3 region: CASSQANFGLGTSGGGEYF. The rearrangement links TRBV4-1 to TRBJ2-4; the D call of TRBD2 is as the table states it, not checked on the DNA. 19 amino acids form the CDR3, both terminal residues included. The germline V gene encodes CDR1 MGHRA and CDR2 YSYEKL.

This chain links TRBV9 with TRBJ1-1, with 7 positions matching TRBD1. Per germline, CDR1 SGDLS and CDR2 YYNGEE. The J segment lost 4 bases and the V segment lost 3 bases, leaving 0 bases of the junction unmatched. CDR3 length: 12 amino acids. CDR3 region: CASSDRGTEAFF. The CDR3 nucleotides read TGTGCCAGCAGCGACAGGGGCACTGAAGCTTTCTTT.

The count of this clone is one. CDR3 nucleotides: TGTGCCAGCAGCTTGTGGTCCGACAGGGGGCAATCCTACGAGCAGTACTTC. Its protein is CASSLWSDRGQSYEQYF. The V call is TRBV5-6, the J call TRBJ2-7; 10 bases agree with TRBD1. The CDR3 contains 17 residues. CDR1 and CDR2 from the germline V gene are SGHDT and YYEEEE. Germline trimming cut 1 base from V and 1 base from J; bases unmatched to any gene: 8. The full variable domain, rest sourced from reference TRBV5-6 and TRBJ2-7, is DAGVTQSPTHLIKTRGQQVTLRCSPKSGHDTVSWYQQALGQGPQFIFQYYEEEERQRGNFPDRFSGHQFPNYSSELNVNALLLGDSALYLCASSLWSDRGQSYEQYFGPGTRLTVT.

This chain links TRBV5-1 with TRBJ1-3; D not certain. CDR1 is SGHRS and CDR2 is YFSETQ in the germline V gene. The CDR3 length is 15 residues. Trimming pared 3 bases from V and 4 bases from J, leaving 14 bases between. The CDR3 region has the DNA TGCGCCAGCAGCTCTGATGGCGGACTCGGAAACACCATATATTTT. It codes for CASSSDGGLGNTIYF.

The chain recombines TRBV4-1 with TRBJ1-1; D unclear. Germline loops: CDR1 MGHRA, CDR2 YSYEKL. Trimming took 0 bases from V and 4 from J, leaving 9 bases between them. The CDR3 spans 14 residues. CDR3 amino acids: CASSQEGLGTEAFF. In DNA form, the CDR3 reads TGCGCCAGCAGCCAAGAGGGTCTGGGCACTGAAGCTTTCTTT.

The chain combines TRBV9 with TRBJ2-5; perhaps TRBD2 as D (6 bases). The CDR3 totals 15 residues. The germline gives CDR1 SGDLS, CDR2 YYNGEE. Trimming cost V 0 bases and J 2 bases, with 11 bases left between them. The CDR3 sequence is CASSVAWDWQETQYF. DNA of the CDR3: TGTGCCAGCAGCGTAGCTTGGGACTGGCAAGAGACCCAGTACTTC.

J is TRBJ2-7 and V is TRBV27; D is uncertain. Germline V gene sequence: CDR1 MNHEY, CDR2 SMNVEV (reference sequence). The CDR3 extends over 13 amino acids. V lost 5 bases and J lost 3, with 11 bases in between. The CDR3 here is CASSPYSNYEQYF. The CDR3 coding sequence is TGTGCCAGCAGTCCCTACAGTAACTACGAGCAGTACTTC.

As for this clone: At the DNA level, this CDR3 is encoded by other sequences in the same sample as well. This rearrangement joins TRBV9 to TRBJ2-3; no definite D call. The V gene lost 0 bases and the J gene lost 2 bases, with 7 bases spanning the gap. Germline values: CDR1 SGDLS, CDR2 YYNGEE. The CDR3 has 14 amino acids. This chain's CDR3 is CASSVGGFTDTQYF. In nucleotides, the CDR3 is TGTGCCAGCAGCGTAGGCGGTTTCACAGATACGCAGTATTTT. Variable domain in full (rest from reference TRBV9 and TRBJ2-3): DSGVTQTPKHLITATGQRVTLRCSPRSGDLSVYWYQQSLDQGLQFLIQYYNGEERAKGNILERFSAQQFPDLHSELNLSSLELGDSALYFCASSVGGFTDTQYFGPGTRLTVL.